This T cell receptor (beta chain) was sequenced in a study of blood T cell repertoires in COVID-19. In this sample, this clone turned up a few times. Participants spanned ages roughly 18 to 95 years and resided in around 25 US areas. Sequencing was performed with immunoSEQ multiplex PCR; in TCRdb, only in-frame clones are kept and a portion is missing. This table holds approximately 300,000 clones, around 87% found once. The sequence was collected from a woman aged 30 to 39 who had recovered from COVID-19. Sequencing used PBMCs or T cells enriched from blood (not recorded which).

CDR3: CASSLNSGGYEQYF. CDR3 in DNA: TGCGCCAGCAGCTTAAATAGCGGGGGTTACGAGCAGTACTTC. This rearrangement joins TRBV5-1 to TRBJ2-7, with 9 bases fitting TRBD2. CDR1 is SGHRS and CDR2 is YFSETQ in the germline V gene. J lost 4 bases, V lost 2 bases, and 4 bases had no gene match. The CDR3 contains 14 residues.